Described below is a single T cell receptor (beta chain) sequence and its context. This sample is part of a study of shared clonotypes between healthy human individuals. Sequencing used immunoSEQ multiplex PCR; TCRdb keeps in-frame clones, though not all of them. The sample yields 2.5 million or so clones, 90% to 95% seen once. Unmatched junction bases numbered 8, after V lost 0 bases and J lost 6 bases. Germline assignment: CDR1 SGHRS and CDR2 YFSETQ. CDR3 length: 15 amino acids. The sample consisted of naive CD4+ T cells sorted from blood. As to subset: CD45RA+ positively selected. This receptor was obtained from a man between 18 and 29 years old in good health. This sequence joins TRBV5-1 and TRBJ2-7, with 8 bases aligning to TRBD2. The CDR3 nucleotides read TGCGCCAGCAGCTTGGATCTGAGCGGGAGTACCGAGCAGTACTTC. Translated: CASSLDLSGSTEQYF.